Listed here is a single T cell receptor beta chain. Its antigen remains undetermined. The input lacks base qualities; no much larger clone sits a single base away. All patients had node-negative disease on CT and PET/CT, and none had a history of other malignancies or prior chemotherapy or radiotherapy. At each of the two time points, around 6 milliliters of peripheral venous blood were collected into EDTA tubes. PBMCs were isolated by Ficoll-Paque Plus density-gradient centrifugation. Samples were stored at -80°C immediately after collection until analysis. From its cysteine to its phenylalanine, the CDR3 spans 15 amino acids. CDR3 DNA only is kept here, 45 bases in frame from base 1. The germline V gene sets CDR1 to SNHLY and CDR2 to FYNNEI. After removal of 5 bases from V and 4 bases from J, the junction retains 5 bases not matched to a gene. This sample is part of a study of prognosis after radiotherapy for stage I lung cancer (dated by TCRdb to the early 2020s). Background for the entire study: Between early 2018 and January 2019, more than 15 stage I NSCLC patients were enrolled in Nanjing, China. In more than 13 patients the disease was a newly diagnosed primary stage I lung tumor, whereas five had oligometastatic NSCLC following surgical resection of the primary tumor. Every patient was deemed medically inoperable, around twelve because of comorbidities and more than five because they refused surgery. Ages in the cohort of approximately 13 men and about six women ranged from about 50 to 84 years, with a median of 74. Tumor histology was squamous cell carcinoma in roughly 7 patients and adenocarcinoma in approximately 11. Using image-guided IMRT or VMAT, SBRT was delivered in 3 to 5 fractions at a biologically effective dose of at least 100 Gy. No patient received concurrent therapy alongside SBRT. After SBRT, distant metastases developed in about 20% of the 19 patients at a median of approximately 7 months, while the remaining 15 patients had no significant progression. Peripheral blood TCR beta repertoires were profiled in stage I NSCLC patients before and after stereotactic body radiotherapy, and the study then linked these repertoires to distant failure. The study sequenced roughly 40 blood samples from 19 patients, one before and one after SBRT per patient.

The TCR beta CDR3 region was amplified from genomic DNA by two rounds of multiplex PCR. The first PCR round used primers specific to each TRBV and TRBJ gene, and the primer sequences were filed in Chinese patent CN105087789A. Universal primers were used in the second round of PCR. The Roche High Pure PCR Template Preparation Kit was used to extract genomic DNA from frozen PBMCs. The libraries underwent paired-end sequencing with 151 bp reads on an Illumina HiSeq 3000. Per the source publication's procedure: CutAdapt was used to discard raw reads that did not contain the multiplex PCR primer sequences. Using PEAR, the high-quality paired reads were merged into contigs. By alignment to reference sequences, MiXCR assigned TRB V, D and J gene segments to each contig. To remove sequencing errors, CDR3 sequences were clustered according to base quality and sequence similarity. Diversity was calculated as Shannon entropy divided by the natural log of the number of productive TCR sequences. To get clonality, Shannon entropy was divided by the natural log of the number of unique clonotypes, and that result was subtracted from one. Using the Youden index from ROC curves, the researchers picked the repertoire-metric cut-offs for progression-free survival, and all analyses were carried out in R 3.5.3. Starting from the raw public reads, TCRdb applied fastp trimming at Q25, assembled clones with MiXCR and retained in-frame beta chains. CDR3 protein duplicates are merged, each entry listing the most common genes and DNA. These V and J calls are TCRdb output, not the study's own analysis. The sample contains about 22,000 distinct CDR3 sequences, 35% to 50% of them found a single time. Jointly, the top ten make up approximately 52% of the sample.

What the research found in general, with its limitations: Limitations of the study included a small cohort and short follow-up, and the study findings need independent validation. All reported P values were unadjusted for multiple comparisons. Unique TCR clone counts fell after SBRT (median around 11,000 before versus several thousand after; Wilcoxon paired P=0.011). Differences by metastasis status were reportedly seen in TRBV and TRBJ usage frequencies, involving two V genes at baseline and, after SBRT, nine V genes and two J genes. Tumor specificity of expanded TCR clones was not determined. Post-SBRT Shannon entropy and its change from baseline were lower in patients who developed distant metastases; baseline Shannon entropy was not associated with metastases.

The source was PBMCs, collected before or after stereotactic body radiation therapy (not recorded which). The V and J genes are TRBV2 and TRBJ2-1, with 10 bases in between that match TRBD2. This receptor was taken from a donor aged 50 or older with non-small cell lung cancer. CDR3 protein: CASSLLAGAYNEQFF. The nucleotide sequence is TGTGCCAGCAGTCTCCTAGCGGGAGCGTACAATGAGCAGTTCTTC.